The sequence of this T cell receptor beta chain was determined in a study of T cell repertoires in cytomegalovirus infection. About the research overall: Through public TCR beta signatures, both CMV infection and matching HLA type were indicated. Overall study results and limits: In two of eight donors, the top clonotype was HLA-C-restricted CMV-specific. Cumulative public TCR beta family frequency identified CMV carriers with the relevant HLA.

The CDR3 is 13 amino acids. V lost 7 bases, J lost 8 bases, and 17 bases lay in between. CDR1 MNHEY and CDR2 SVGEGT come from the germline V gene. The sample holds a few counts of this clonotype. Its target is not known. TCRdb ran MiXCR on the reads and lists one entry per CDR3 protein. The sample includes about 490,000 distinct CDR3 sequences, more than 20% of them seen just once. The rearrangement links TRBV6-2 or TRBV6-3 to TRBJ1-1; no firm D call. Sequencing used PBMCs. This TCR derives from a human donor in good health (CMV status not recorded). Some clones in this sample may be carry-over from other donors' samples. As DNA, the CDR3 is TGTGCCAGCATCAACGCCGGAGGACGGGAAGCTTTCTTT. This translates into CASINAGGREAFF.